What follows are 16 T cell receptor beta chains derived from one specimen sequenced in a study of cytotoxic CD8 clonotypes in ibrutinib-treated CLL. Repertoires were generated with immunoSEQ multiplex PCR, while TCRdb's copy carries only in-frame clones and drops some. The data contain tens of thousands of clones, less than 90% of them singletons. Sequenced here: PBMCs, sampled after 24 months of ibrutinib treatment. Receptor source: a human donor with chronic lymphocytic leukemia.

V usage is TRBV5-1 and J usage is TRBJ2-5; 10 nucleotides align to TRBD2. CDR1 is SGHRS, CDR2 YFSETQ, per germline. The V and J ends lost 4 bases and 3 bases, in that order; junction bases with no gene match: 6. The CDR3 has 15 amino acids. CDR3 sequence (DNA): TGCGCCAGCAGCCGATATGGACTAGCGGAAGAGACCCAGTACTTC. Translating gives CASSRYGLAEETQYF.

This clone has only a few counts. The V and J genes are TRBV10-3 and TRBJ1-2; 8 bases line up with TRBD1. This CDR3 has 15 amino acids. Germline V gene data show CDR1 as ENHRY and CDR2 as SYGVKD. The J segment lost 0 bases and the V segment lost 7 bases, leaving 7 bases of the junction unmatched. The CDR3 DNA follows: TGTGCCATCACCCGCGGGACAGGAACTAACTATGGCTACACCTTC. It is translated as CAITRGTGTNYGYTF.

Remarks on this clone: The sample contains more than one DNA sequence encoding this CDR3. The V gene is TRBV30, the J gene TRBJ2-6, with D unclear. V gave up 2 bases and J gave up 4 bases, with 12 bases separating them. The CDR3 loop spans 15 amino acids. CDR1 is GTSNPN, CDR2 SVGIG, per germline (reference sequence). The CDR3 sequence: CAWSSIGRGANVLTF. The CDR3 region has the DNA TGTGCCTGGAGTTCCATCGGTCGGGGGGCCAACGTCCTGACTTTC.

The CDR3 protein is CASSEGLRGQETQYF. The CDR3 coding sequence is TGTGCCAGCAGTGAAGGACTAAGGGGACAAGAGACCCAGTACTTC. The rearrangement links TRBV6-1 to TRBJ2-5; D may be TRBD1 or TRBD2 (5 bases each). Between the trimmed V and J ends, which lost 1 base and 2 bases, there was a span of 11 bases. Germline values: CDR1 MNHNS, CDR2 SASEGT. The CDR3 loop spans 15 amino acids.

V and J are TRBV5-6 and TRBJ2-3, with 9 bases aligning to TRBD1. The length of the CDR3 is 15 residues. J was trimmed by 6 bases and V by 4 bases; bases with no gene match: 9. Germline loops: CDR1 SGHDT, CDR2 YYEEEE. CDR3 residues: CASSIGTGIQDTQYF. As DNA, the CDR3 is TGTGCCAGCAGCATCGGGACAGGGATCCAGGATACGCAGTATTTT.

The chain uses TRBV30 and TRBJ2-4; D not certain. In germline, CDR1 is GTSNPN, CDR2 SVGIG (reference sequence). The CDR3 spans 15 residues. Trimming removed 0 bases at V and 3 bases at J, with 12 bases between. The CDR3, as DNA: TGTGCCTGGAGTGTCAAAAGGACCGACAAAAACATTCAGTACTTC. Translating gives CAWSVKRTDKNIQYF.

This clone was found once. This chain joins TRBV6-5 and TRBJ2-7; 7 nucleotides line up with TRBD1. The CDR3 extends over 16 amino acids. V was clipped by 0 bases and J by 2 bases; unmatched bases: 7. Germline V lookup: CDR1 MNHEY, CDR2 SVGAGI. The CDR3 loop reads CASSYSGRQGTYEQYF. As DNA, the CDR3 is TGTGCCAGCAGTTACTCTGGACGACAGGGCACCTACGAGCAGTACTTC.

The chain has TRBV6-6 and TRBJ1-3, with 7 bases aligning to TRBD1. CDR3 length: 15 residues. V was clipped by 6 bases and J by 0 bases; unmatched bases: 5. Germline CDR1 MNHNY, CDR2 SVGAGI (reference sequence). CDR3 amino acids: CASSPTGDSGNTIYF. In DNA form, the CDR3 reads TGTGCCAGCAGCCCAACAGGGGACTCTGGAAACACCATATATTTT.

The CDR3 region is CASSPADRATEAFF. CDR3 bases: TGTGCCAGCAGCCCGGCTGACAGGGCCACTGAAGCTTTCTTT. V gene TRBV5-4 combines with J gene TRBJ1-1, with 7 bases lining up with TRBD1. V trimming: 4 bases; J trimming: 4 bases; junction bases outside the gene matches: 7. This CDR3 is 14 amino acids long. Germline CDR1 reads SGHNT; CDR2 reads YYREEE (reference sequence). The variable domain in full, with the rest retrieved from reference TRBV5-4 and TRBJ1-1, is ETGVTQSPTHLIKTRGQQVTLRCSSQSGHNTVSWYQQALGQGPQFIFQYYREEENGRGNFPPRFSGLQFPNYSSELNVNALELDDSALYLCASSPADRATEAFFGQGTRLTVV.

The rearrangement joins TRBV5-1 to TRBJ2-7, with D perhaps matching TRBD2 (9 bases). Germline assignment: CDR1 SGHRS and CDR2 YFSETQ. The V end lost 0 bases, the J end lost 0 bases, and 25 bases lay between the germline ends. CDR3 length: 20 residues. The CDR3 DNA reads as TGCGCCAGCAGCTTGGAGGCAGGGGGCTCGACTAGCGGCTACTCCTACGAGCAGTACTTC. As protein: CASSLEAGGSTSGYSYEQYF.

This chain connects TRBV18 to TRBJ1-5; D may be TRBD1 (5 bases). Trimming removed 4 bases at V and 6 bases at J, with 10 bases between. This CDR3 is built from 13 residues. Germline assignment: CDR1 KGHSH and CDR2 LQKENI. The chain's CDR3 is CASSLQGGQPQHF. The DNA of the CDR3 is TGTGCCAGCTCACTGCAGGGTGGTCAGCCCCAGCATTTT.

A few counts support this clone. J is TRBJ2-5 and V is TRBV19, with no clear D. Trimming took 3 bases from V and 4 from J, leaving 3 bases between them. The CDR3 is 11 residues long. CDR1 and CDR2 (germline): LNHDA, SQIVND (reference sequence). CDR3 amino acids: CASSMGETQYF. CDR3 nucleotide sequence: TGTGCCAGTAGTATGGGAGAGACCCAGTACTTC.

The V and J genes are TRBV19 and TRBJ2-1; 10 nucleotides agree with TRBD2. This CDR3 region has 15 residues. With V trimmed by 6 bases and J by 0 bases, 2 bases remained unmatched. The germline V gene encodes CDR1 LNHDA and CDR2 SQIVND (reference sequence). This CDR3 is CASRRLAGSYNEQFF. The CDR3 nucleotides are TGTGCCAGTAGGCGACTAGCGGGCTCCTACAATGAGCAGTTCTTC.

The rearrangement links TRBV19 to TRBJ2-7, with D perhaps matching TRBD1 or TRBD2 (5 bases each). V lost 4 bases and J lost 3, with 13 bases in between. CDR3 length: 14 residues. Germline loops: CDR1 LNHDA, CDR2 SQIVND (reference sequence). The CDR3 DNA is TGTGCCAGTAGTACCCCGGGACCGAACTACGAGCAGTACTTC. Translated: CASSTPGPNYEQYF.

The gene calls are TRBV4-3 and TRBJ2-3, with unresolved D. The length of the CDR3 is 17 residues. V lost 1 base, J lost 0 bases, and 14 bases lay in between. In germline, CDR1 is LGHNA, CDR2 YSLEER. For the CDR3, the DNA is TGCGCCAGCAGCCAAGGGGTAAGGGCCTCTAGCACAGATACGCAGTATTTT. Encoded protein: CASSQGVRASSTDTQYF.

The V gene is TRBV5-6, the J gene TRBJ1-2; D may be TRBD1 (6 bases). In germline, CDR1 is SGHDT, CDR2 YYEEEE. V lost 4 bases, J lost 1 base, and 11 bases lay in between. The length of the CDR3 is 14 residues. CDR3 residues: CASSPLQGNYGYTF. Written as DNA, the CDR3 is TGTGCCAGCAGCCCCCTACAGGGTAACTATGGCTACACCTTC.